The next 5 T cell receptor beta chains were all read from a single sample in a study of blood T cell repertoires in COVID-19. Clones were read by immunoSEQ multiplex PCR, and TCRdb kept only the in-frame ones, dropping some. The profile shows 380,000 or so clones, 88% of them singletons. Sequenced: PBMCs or T cells enriched from blood (not recorded which). The receptors shown here come from a woman between 35 and 50 years old with acute COVID-19.

This chain connects TRBV3-1 (or the pseudogene TRBV3-2) to TRBJ2-7; no firm D call. Germline CDR1 and CDR2: LGHDT and YNNKEL (reference sequence). V was clipped by 1 base and J by 4 bases, with 5 bases between them. The CDR3 has 12 residues. The CDR3 spells CASSQGSYEQYF. CDR3 nucleotide sequence: TGTGCCAGCAGCCAAGGGAGTTACGAGCAGTACTTC.

The chain couples TRBV7-8 to TRBJ2-2; TRBD1 aligns across 7 bases. This CDR3 is 16 amino acids long. The germline CDR1 and CDR2 sequences are SGHVS and FQNEAQ. The V and J ends lost 4 bases and 4 bases, in that order; junction bases with no gene match: 9. CDR3 region: CASSSGQTHSTGELFF. CDR3 bases: TGTGCCAGCAGCTCGGGACAGACTCACTCCACCGGGGAGCTGTTTTTT.

The chain has TRBV29-1 and TRBJ1-2; tentative D call: TRBD1 (6 bases). Deletions cut 4 bases from V and 4 bases from J, with 10 bases between. The CDR3 is made up of 12 amino acids. From germline, CDR1 is SQVTM and CDR2 ANQGSEA. CDR3 in DNA: TGCAGCGTTGGGGGACACCTCTATGGCTACACCTTC. Translating gives CSVGGHLYGYTF.

This clone is a singleton in its sample. The V and J genes are TRBV6-5 and TRBJ1-5; no clear D gene. CDR1 and CDR2 (germline): MNHEY, SVGAGI. The CDR3 is 14 amino acids. V was clipped by 6 bases and J by 3 bases, with 12 bases between them. Written as DNA, the CDR3 is TGTGCCAGCAGACCGTACACTAACAATCAGCCCCAGCATTTT. As protein: CASRPYTNNQPQHF.

This sequence joins TRBV5-1 and TRBJ1-4; D unresolved. Trimming cost V 0 bases and J 5 bases, with 8 bases left between them. The CDR3 is 14 residues long. Germline assignment: CDR1 SGHRS and CDR2 YFSETQ. CDR3 protein: CASSLASTNEKLFF. The CDR3 DNA reads TGCGCCAGCAGCTTGGCGAGTACCAATGAAAAACTGTTTTTT.